Included here is one T cell receptor (beta chain) sequence, with context. Its antigen remains unknown. Though probably carrying unrecorded immune exposures, donors were nominally healthy at sampling. This sample is part of a study of cytomegalovirus exposure and HLA in healthy donors. Study-wide results and limits: Cytomegalovirus status was reportedly diagnosed by the classifier with high sensitivity and specificity. Previous analysis showed most TCR beta V segments were productive about 87% or about 30% of the time. A later analysis found common viral pathogens apparently linked to several of the most significant clusters.

PCR amplification relied on 60 Vbeta primers (plus 13 Jbeta primers). TCRdb's copy holds only in-frame clones and misses some; the assay was immunoSEQ multiplex PCR. Here the sample spans 120,000 or so clones, roughly four fifths being singletons. Germline CDR1 and CDR2: MDHEN and SYDVKM. The CDR3 is made up of 14 amino acids. Unmatched junction bases numbered 2, after V lost 8 bases and J lost 0 bases. Input material: PBMCs. The chain joins TRBV28 to TRBJ2-2; 8 bases map to TRBD1. The clonotype originates from a man between 35 and 55 years old in good health and CMV-seronegative. The CDR3 loop is CASLQGANTGELFF. The DNA of the CDR3 is TGTGCCAGCCTACAGGGGGCGAACACCGGGGAGCTGTTTTTT.